This passage covers 6 T cell receptor beta chains from one sample sequenced in a study of T cell responses to AZD1222 COVID-19 vaccine (dated by TCRdb to the early 2020s). Taken with the paper, the label for time point translates to: baseline before first vaccination. The sample's treatment or condition, from its label and the paper: meningococcal conjugate vaccine given as trial control. Preparation of the library involved the immunoSEQ multiplex PCR assay. TCRdb provides this immuneACCESS table in a form limited to in-frame rearrangements. Some clones are lacking; in checked studies, under half of them reflect an unresolved V gene, and why the rest are absent is not known. In this sample the table shows roughly 120,000 clones, 88% of which occur a single time. Clones ranked in the top ten supply 18% of the sample. Sequences were derived from peripheral blood, sampled on day 0 of MenACWY control vaccination. The receptors originated from an adult in good health.

This clone has more than one count but fewer than ten. V gene TRBV5-1 combines with J gene TRBJ2-2, with 8 bases lining up with TRBD2. Germline CDR1 and CDR2: SGHRS and YFSETQ. V gave up 1 base and J gave up 7 bases; unmatched junction bases: 0. The CDR3 length is 13 residues. DNA for the CDR3: TGCGCCAGCAGCTTGCGGGAGGGCGGGGAGCTGTTTTTT. This encodes CASSLREGGELFF.

The chain uses TRBV2 and TRBJ1-2; perhaps TRBD1 as D (5 bases). The V gene's germline CDR1 is SNHLY and CDR2 FYNNEI. V lost 3 bases and J 7 bases, leaving 12 bases between the germline ends. The CDR3 loop spans 13 amino acids. The CDR3 spells CASSEGLGGGYTF. The CDR3 DNA reads as TGTGCCAGCAGTGAGGGACTGGGCGGTGGCTACACCTTC.

V and J are TRBV6-5 and TRBJ1-4; D is ambiguous. The length of the CDR3 is 15 residues. The germline V and J ends were trimmed by 2 bases and 4 bases, with 11 bases remaining between them. Germline lookup yields CDR1 MNHEY and CDR2 SVGAGI. The CDR3 coding sequence is TGTGCCAGCAGTTACGTGTCCGGGAGTAATGAAAAACTGTTTTTT. It codes for CASSYVSGSNEKLFF.

The chain combines TRBV6-1 with TRBJ2-7; possibly TRBD1 for D (5 bases). Trimming took 4 bases from V and 3 from J, leaving 7 bases between them. The CDR3 is 12 amino acids. Germline-derived CDR1 and CDR2 are MNHNS and SASEGT. CDR3 residues: CASSGQLYEQYF. CDR3 nucleotides: TGTGCCAGCAGTGGACAGCTCTACGAGCAGTACTTC.

This sequence joins TRBV4-1 and TRBJ2-1; D unresolved. The CDR3 runs to 13 residues. Germline V gene lookup returns CDR1 MGHRA and CDR2 YSYEKL. The germline V and J ends were trimmed by 0 bases and 6 bases, with 6 bases remaining between them. The CDR3 nucleotides are TGCGCCAGCAGCCAAGACAGAGTCAATGAGCAGTTCTTC. It encodes CASSQDRVNEQFF.

This chain uses TRBV28 with TRBJ2-7; D gene unclear. This CDR3 contains 14 residues. Germline V gene sequence: CDR1 MDHEN, CDR2 SYDVKM. The ends were cut back, 3 bases at V and 1 base at J, with 10 bases in the middle. The CDR3, as DNA: TGTGCCAGCAGTTTTTCCCGGGTATCCTACGAGCAGTACTTC. Translated: CASSFSRVSYEQYF.